This is a list of T cell receptor beta chains from one sample in a study of blood T cell repertoires in COVID-19. Here immunoSEQ multiplex PCR was the method, and the copy in TCRdb shows in-frame clones only, minus some. The repertoire consists of about 160,000 clones, with around 81% occurring once and the leading ten covering over 10%. Sample: peripheral blood. All receptors derive from a man in his 70s who had recovered from COVID-19. Each CDR3 is given with its conserved first and last residue. The D gene is left open where the match is weak. The listing skips clone size in some rows; elsewhere it reads once, few, many or a size class.

J gene	V gene	D gene	clone size	CDR3 DNA	CDR3 protein
TRBJ1-1	TRBV28	.	few	TGTGCCAGCAGGGGGCCTGCGCGGGGCACTGAAGCTTTCTTT	CASRGPARGTEAFF
TRBJ2-3	TRBV29-1	TRBD2	.	TGCAGCGGTAGCGGGAGGATAGGATATAGCACAGATACGCAGTATTTT	CSGSGRIGYSTDTQYF
TRBJ2-5	TRBV19	.	.	TGTGCCAGTAGTTTCTACCTAGAAAGGGGTCAAGAGACCCAGTACTTC	CASSFYLERGQETQYF
TRBJ2-1	TRBV11-3	.	.	TGTGCCAGCAGCTTGGCCGGGAGTGCCGATGAGCAGTTCTTC	CASSLAGSADEQFF
TRBJ2-2	TRBV2	.	.	TGTGCCAGCAGTGAATTCCGGAACACCGGGGAGCTGTTTTTT	CASSEFRNTGELFF
TRBJ1-1	TRBV20-1	TRBD1	.	TGCAGTGGGACAGGGAATGGACTAGCTTTCTTT	CSGTGNGLAFF
TRBJ2-2	TRBV3-1/TRBV3-2	.	.	TGTGCCAGCAGCTTGAACAGGGTATCCGGGGAGCTGTTTTTT	CASSLNRVSGELFF
TRBJ1-3	TRBV9	.	.	TGTGCCAGCAGCGTAGGTGGGTCGGGGAAATACTCTGGAAACACCATATATTTT	CASSVGGSGKYSGNTIYF
TRBJ1-2	TRBV5-1	.	once	TGCGCCAGCAGCTTGGAGACACAGGGCTATGGCTACACCTTC	CASSLETQGYGYTF
TRBJ2-3	TRBV5-6	.	.	TGTGCCAGCAGCTTGGATGTTAAAACAGATACGCAGTATTTT	CASSLDVKTDTQYF
TRBJ2-2	TRBV5-8	TRBD1	.	TGTGCCAGCAGAAGACAGGGGGGCGGGGAGCTGTTTTTT	CASRRQGGGELFF
TRBJ2-1	TRBV19	.	.	TGTGCCAGTAGTATTGAGCGGGCTTCCTACAATGAGCAGTTCTTC	CASSIERASYNEQFF
TRBJ2-1	TRBV3-1/TRBV3-2	.	.	TGTGCCAGCAGCCTAACGGGACATACGTACTCTGACAATGAGCAGTTCTTC	CASSLTGHTYSDNEQFF
TRBJ2-5	TRBV6-5	TRBD1	.	TGTGCCAGCAGTTACGGGACAGGGCGAGAGACCCAGTACTTC	CASSYGTGRETQYF
TRBJ1-1	TRBV28	.	.	TGTGCCAGCTCCCCTTTCGGGACAGAAGCTTTCTTT	CASSPFGTEAFF
TRBJ2-1	TRBV4-1	.	.	TGCGCCAGCAGCCAAAATCCCCAATCCTACAATGAGCAGTTCTTC	CASSQNPQSYNEQFF
TRBJ2-3	TRBV6-6	TRBD2	.	TGTGCCAGCAGTCGCGGGAGTGACACGCAGTATTTT	CASSRGSDTQYF
TRBJ2-7	TRBV6-5	.	.	TGTGCCAGCAGTTACTCTGCGACGGGGTACGAGCAGTACTTC	CASSYSATGYEQYF
TRBJ2-7	TRBV2	TRBD1	.	TGTGCCAGCAGTGCCGACAGGGGGTCCTACGAGCAGTACTTC	CASSADRGSYEQYF
TRBJ1-4	TRBV3-1/TRBV3-2	.	once	TGTGCCAGCAGCCAGGGTACAGCAACTAATGAAAAACTGTTTTTT	CASSQGTATNEKLFF
TRBJ2-6	TRBV6-5	.	.	TGTGCCAGCACCCACAAAAGCTCTGGGGCCAACGTCCTGACTTTC	CASTHKSSGANVLTF
TRBJ1-3	TRBV3-1/TRBV3-2	.	.	TGTGCCAGCAGCCAAGGCGGCGGACTCGGGGGGAACACCATATATTTT	CASSQGGGLGGNTIYF
TRBJ1-6	TRBV5-5	.	.	TGTGCCAGCAGCTCCACACCCCTCCACTTT	CASSSTPLHF
TRBJ2-1	TRBV7-9	TRBD2	once	TGTGCCAGCAGCATTCTCGGGACTAGCGGGAACAATGAGCAGTTCTTC	CASSILGTSGNNEQFF
TRBJ2-1	TRBV4-3	TRBD2	.	TGCGCCAGCAGCCCGGGACTAGCGCGGAGCTACAATGAGCAGTTCTTC	CASSPGLARSYNEQFF
TRBJ1-1	TRBV25-1	TRBD1	.	TGTGCCAGCAGTGGTCAACAGGGGTTCGGTGAAGCTTTCTTT	CASSGQQGFGEAFF
TRBJ2-1	TRBV6-5	TRBD1	.	TGTGCCAGCAGTTTAGGGACAGGAGATCCGAATGAGCAGTTCTTC	CASSLGTGDPNEQFF
TRBJ1-4	TRBV11-2	.	.	TGTGCCAGCAGCTTGGGGGGATCGACTAATGAAAAACTGTTTTTT	CASSLGGSTNEKLFF
TRBJ2-5	TRBV28	TRBD1	once	TGTGCCAGCAGTTCGGACAGGGGAGTCCAAGAGACCCAGTACTTC	CASSSDRGVQETQYF
TRBJ1-2	TRBV18	TRBD1	.	TGTGCCAGCTCATCAAAGCCGGGACAGGGACACGGCTACACCTTC	CASSSKPGQGHGYTF
TRBJ1-5	TRBV28	.	.	TGTGCCAGCAGCCAGGCAGGGGTGAGTCAGCCCCAGCATTTT	CASSQAGVSQPQHF
TRBJ2-7	TRBV7-9	TRBD2	.	TGTGCCAGCGGACTGGTTCTAGCGGGATCCATCCGGGCGTACTTC	CASGLVLAGSIRAYF
TRBJ2-1	TRBV7-2	TRBD2	.	TGTGCCAGCAGCTTACAGACTAGCGCCTACAATGAGCAGTTCTTC	CASSLQTSAYNEQFF
TRBJ2-1	TRBV20-1	TRBD2	.	TGCAGTGCTAGTCCAGGGACTAGCGGGAGCTACAATGAGCAGTTCTTC	CSASPGTSGSYNEQFF
TRBJ2-7	TRBV20-1	.	.	TGCAGTGCGTTACAGGGTGGCGAGCAGTACTTC	CSALQGGEQYF
TRBJ2-7	TRBV9	.	.	TGTGCCAGCAGCCCAAACAGGGCCGAGCAGTACTTC	CASSPNRAEQYF
TRBJ1-6	TRBV18	TRBD1	.	TGTGCCAGCTCGCAGGGACAGGGGGCCAATTCACCCCTCCACTTT	CASSQGQGANSPLHF
TRBJ2-1	TRBV24-1	TRBD2	once	TGTGCCACCAGTGATTCGGGGGGTAGCGGGAGTCATGAGCAGTTCTTC	CATSDSGGSGSHEQFF
TRBJ2-3	TRBV11-2	.	.	TGTGCCAGCAGCTTAGATCGGGACTTCACAGATACGCAGTATTTT	CASSLDRDFTDTQYF
TRBJ2-7	TRBV6-2/TRBV6-3	TRBD2	.	TGTGCCAGCAGTTCCCTCGGACTAGCGGGAGTCGAGCAGTACTTC	CASSSLGLAGVEQYF
TRBJ1-6	TRBV19	.	.	TGTGCCAGTAGTATACTTCAGGGTAATAATTCACCCCTCCACTTT	CASSILQGNNSPLHF
TRBJ1-2	TRBV18	TRBD1	once	TGTGCCAGCTCACCTGAGGGACAGAACTATGGCTACACCTTC	CASSPEGQNYGYTF
TRBJ2-1	TRBV4-2	TRBD2	.	TGTGCCAGCAGCCCGGGGGGGGCGGGGGCTTCCTCCTACAATGAGCAGTTCTTC	CASSPGGAGASSYNEQFF
TRBJ2-1	TRBV2	TRBD2	few	TGTGCCAGCAGGAAGAGGGGTGGGACTAGCGGAGATGACAATGAGCAGTTCTTC	CASRKRGGTSGDDNEQFF